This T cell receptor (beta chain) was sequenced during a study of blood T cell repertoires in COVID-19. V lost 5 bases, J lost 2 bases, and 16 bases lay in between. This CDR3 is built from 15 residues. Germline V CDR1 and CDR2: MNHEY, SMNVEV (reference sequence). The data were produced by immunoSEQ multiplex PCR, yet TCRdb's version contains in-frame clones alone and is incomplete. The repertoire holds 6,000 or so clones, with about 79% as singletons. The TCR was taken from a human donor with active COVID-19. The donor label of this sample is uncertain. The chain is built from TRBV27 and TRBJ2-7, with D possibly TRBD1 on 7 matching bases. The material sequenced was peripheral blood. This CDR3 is CASSPRTGLPYEQYF. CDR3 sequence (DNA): TGTGCCAGCAGTCCGCGGACAGGACTACCCTACGAGCAGTACTTC.